One TCR beta chain is described in this entry. These data belong to a study of blood T cell repertoires in COVID-19. Germline lookup yields CDR1 MDHEN and CDR2 SYDVKM. CDR3 length: 12 residues. V lost 4 bases and J lost 5, with 9 bases in between. Only in-frame clones appear in the TCRdb table, and some are missing; sequencing was by immunoSEQ multiplex PCR. The profile covers about 160,000 clones, with around nine tenths appearing a single time and around 10% taken by the ten largest. The chain combines TRBV28 with TRBJ2-7; no clear D. The specimen was peripheral blood. The sequence was collected from a woman in her seventies with COVID-19, enrolled during active disease. The CDR3 DNA is TGTGCCAGCAGTTCACCAACAGACGAGCAGTACTTC. Residues: CASSSPTDEQYF.